The 15 T cell receptor beta chains in this list originate from one sample, sequenced in a study of identical twins. One entry per CDR3 protein results from TCRdb running MiXCR on the 5' RACE reads. The data contain approximately 1.8 million distinct CDR3 sequences, 32% of them singletons. The sequencing input was cord blood. The receptor set was obtained from a newborn girl in good health.

This clonotype was detected a few times. This chain links TRBV29-1 with TRBJ2-7, with TRBD1 matching 7 bases. Trimming at V came to 1 base and at J to 2 bases, leaving 5 bases not matched to a gene. The CDR3 has 14 residues. Germline CDR1 and CDR2: SQVTM and ANQGSEA. The CDR3 protein is CSVEAPGTAYEQYF. Here the CDR3 DNA reads TGCAGCGTTGAAGCCCCCGGGACAGCCTACGAGCAGTACTTC.

This clonotype was found a few times. The chain has TRBV28 and TRBJ1-5; perhaps TRBD1 as D (6 bases). This CDR3 has 16 amino acids. V was shortened by 3 bases and J by 4 bases, with 16 bases between the two germline ends. Germline V lookup: CDR1 MDHEN, CDR2 SYDVKM. Here the CDR3 reads CASSFTQGRGNQPQHF. Here the CDR3 DNA reads TGTGCCAGCAGTTTTACCCAGGGGAGGGGTAATCAGCCCCAGCATTTT.

The sample holds many counts of this clonotype. V is TRBV29-1 and J is TRBJ2-7; TRBD1 might be the D (6 bases). The germline CDR1 and CDR2 sequences are SQVTM and ANQGSEA. This CDR3 contains 15 residues. V lost 6 bases and J 3 bases, leaving 21 bases between the germline ends. CDR3 loop: CSVYGSGHLVYEQYF. CDR3 nucleotide sequence: TGCAGCGTCTACGGTTCGGGACACCTCGTCTACGAGCAGTACTTC.

The gene calls are TRBV24-1 and TRBJ2-3, with D perhaps TRBD2 (6 bases). Germline values: CDR1 KGHDR, CDR2 SFDVKD. With 3 bases removed from V and 3 bases from J, the gap between germline ends came to 9 bases. The CDR3 has 14 residues. DNA for the CDR3: TGTGCCACCAGTGATGGAGGGCCTACAGATACGCAGTATTTT. It translates to CATSDGGPTDTQYF.

V usage is TRBV21-1 and J usage is TRBJ2-1. TRBV21-1 is reported as a pseudogene. The CDR3 runs 18 residues. CDR3 sequence reads: CASSQEKRRREAYNEQFF. CDR3 nucleotide sequence: TGTGCCAGCAGCCAAGAGAAAAGGAGAAGGGAAGCTTACAATGAGCAGTTCTTC.

Concerning this clonotype itself: One end of the junction does not line up with germline, which may come from a read error. The rearrangement links TRBV2 to TRBJ2-3; 9 bases are a match to TRBD2. The CDR3 is 15 amino acids. Germline loops: CDR1 SNHLY, CDR2 FYNNEI. The CDR3 is CAGSRWTSGTDTQYF. CDR3 nucleotide sequence: TGTGCCGGCAGCCGCTGGACTAGCGGCACAGATACGCAGTATTTT.

The rearrangement joins TRBV5-1 to TRBJ2-3; D not certain. V lost 10 bases and J lost 2, with 14 bases in between. Germline V gene data show CDR1 as SGHRS and CDR2 as YFSETQ. CDR3 size: 13 residues. CDR3 sequence (DNA): TGCGCCTCGAATCCCCTGTACACAGATACGCAGTATTTT. Translation gives CASNPLYTDTQYF.

J is TRBJ2-1 and V is TRBV7-2, with D maybe TRBD2 (5 bases). This CDR3 is built from 14 residues. Trimming removed 8 bases from V and 8 bases from J, with 19 bases in between. Germline V gene lookup returns CDR1 SGHTA and CDR2 FQGNSA. The CDR3, as DNA: TGTGCCAGCCGTTGGACTCCCGAGAAGGATGAGCAGTTCTTC. Its translation is CASRWTPEKDEQFF.

Only a few counts were recorded for this clonotype. A junction boundary mismatches the germline segment, possibly from a read error. The V and J genes are TRBV20-1 and TRBJ2-5, with D possibly matching TRBD2 (5 bases). There are 13 residues in the CDR3. CDR1 and CDR2 (germline): DFQATT, SNEGSKA (reference sequence). The CDR3 coding sequence is TGCAGTGCGCCAACTAGTTTTCAAGAGGCCCAGTACTTC. Its translation: CSAPTSFQEAQYF.

This clonotype has at least ten counts. The V gene is TRBV14, the J gene TRBJ2-3; D remains ambiguous. With 1 base removed from V and 8 bases from J, the gap between germline ends came to 4 bases. The CDR3 has 11 residues. CDR1 is SGHDN and CDR2 is FVKESK in the germline V gene. CDR3 residues: CASSQGLTQYF. The CDR3 nucleotides read TGTGCCAGCAGCCAAGGTCTTACGCAGTATTTT.

In its sample, this clonotype was seen many times. Its ends do not fully match the called genes, so a read error is possible. DNA for the CDR3: TGTGCCAGCAGTCCGGGGACTGTGAACACTGAAGCTTTCTTT. The encoded protein is CASSPGTVNTEAFF. The V call is TRBV5-1, the J call TRBJ1-1; perhaps TRBD1 as D (5 bases). The germline V gene has CDR1 SGHRS and CDR2 YFSETQ. The CDR3 consists of 14 residues.

This clonotype was detected a few times. The chain carries TRBV19 and TRBJ1-5, with D possibly matching TRBD1 (5 bases). The CDR3 extends over 14 amino acids. Looked up from germline, CDR1 is LNHDA and CDR2 is SQIVND (reference sequence). The germline V and J ends were trimmed by 3 bases and 4 bases, with 10 bases remaining between them. The CDR3 sequence: CASSMSTDNQPQHF. The CDR3 DNA reads TGTGCCAGTAGTATGTCGACAGATAATCAGCCCCAGCATTTT.

The chain has TRBV7-9 and TRBJ1-2; D perhaps matches TRBD1 (5 bases). Germline V lookup: CDR1 SEHNR, CDR2 FQNEAQ (reference sequence). V was trimmed by 1 base and J by 1 base, leaving 13 bases between them. This CDR3 contains 16 residues. The CDR3 is CASSLGQLVFNYGYTF. The CDR3 DNA sequence: TGTGCCAGCAGCTTAGGACAGCTAGTCTTTAACTATGGCTACACCTTC.

This clonotype was detected a few times. The DNA of the CDR3 is TGTGCCAGCAGCCAAGATGGTCGGGAGAACACCTTC. The encoded protein is CASSQDGRENTF. The genes are TRBV3-1 and TRBJ1-2; D not certain. The V end lost 0 bases, the J end lost 12 bases, and 11 bases lay between the germline ends. CDR3 length equals 12 residues. Germline V lookup: CDR1 LGHDT, CDR2 YNNKEL (reference sequence).

The V and J genes are TRBV20-1 and TRBJ1-5; no reliable D call. This CDR3 region has 15 residues. V was shortened by 1 base and J by 0 bases, with 10 bases between the two germline ends. Looked up from germline, CDR1 is DFQATT and CDR2 is SNEGSKA (reference sequence). For the CDR3, the DNA is TGCAGTGCTAGAGGTGCAGATTATAGCAATCAGCCCCAGCATTTT. Its translation: CSARGADYSNQPQHF.